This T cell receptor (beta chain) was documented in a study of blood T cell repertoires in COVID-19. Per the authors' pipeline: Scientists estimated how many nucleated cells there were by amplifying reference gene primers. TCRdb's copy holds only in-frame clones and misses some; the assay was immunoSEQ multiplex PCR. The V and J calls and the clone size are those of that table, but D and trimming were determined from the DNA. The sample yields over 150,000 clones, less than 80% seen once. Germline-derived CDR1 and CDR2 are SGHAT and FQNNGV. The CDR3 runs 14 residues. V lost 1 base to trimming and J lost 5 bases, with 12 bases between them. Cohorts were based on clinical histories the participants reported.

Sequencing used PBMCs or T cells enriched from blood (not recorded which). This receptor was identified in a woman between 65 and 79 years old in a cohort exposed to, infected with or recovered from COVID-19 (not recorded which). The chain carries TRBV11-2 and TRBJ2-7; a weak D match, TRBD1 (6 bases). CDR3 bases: TGTGCCAGCAGCTTAGTGCGAGGGGGAAACGAGCAGTACTTC. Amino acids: CASSLVRGGNEQYF.